This TCR beta chain was captured by sequencing in a study of blood T cell repertoires in COVID-19. Germline assignment: CDR1 LGHNT and CDR2 FRNRAP. This CDR3 is built from 15 residues. Per the original data handling: Amplified reference gene primers provided the basis for estimating nucleated cell counts. Measured with immunoSEQ multiplex PCR; TCRdb has only the in-frame clones, and not every one. The V and J calls and clone size come from that table; D and trimming were worked out from the DNA. The sample holds some 400,000 clones, 90% seen once. As for this clone: A read error may produce the germline difference seen at one junction end.

Sequencing used peripheral blood. This receptor was obtained from a man aged 18 to 30 with active or convalescent COVID-19. The rearrangement uses TRBV12-5 and TRBJ2-6; TRBD1 is a possible D gene (5 bases). DNA for the CDR3: TGTGCTAGTGGTTTGGACAGCTCTGGGGCCAACGTGCTGACTTTC. It yields the protein CASGLDSSGANVLTF.